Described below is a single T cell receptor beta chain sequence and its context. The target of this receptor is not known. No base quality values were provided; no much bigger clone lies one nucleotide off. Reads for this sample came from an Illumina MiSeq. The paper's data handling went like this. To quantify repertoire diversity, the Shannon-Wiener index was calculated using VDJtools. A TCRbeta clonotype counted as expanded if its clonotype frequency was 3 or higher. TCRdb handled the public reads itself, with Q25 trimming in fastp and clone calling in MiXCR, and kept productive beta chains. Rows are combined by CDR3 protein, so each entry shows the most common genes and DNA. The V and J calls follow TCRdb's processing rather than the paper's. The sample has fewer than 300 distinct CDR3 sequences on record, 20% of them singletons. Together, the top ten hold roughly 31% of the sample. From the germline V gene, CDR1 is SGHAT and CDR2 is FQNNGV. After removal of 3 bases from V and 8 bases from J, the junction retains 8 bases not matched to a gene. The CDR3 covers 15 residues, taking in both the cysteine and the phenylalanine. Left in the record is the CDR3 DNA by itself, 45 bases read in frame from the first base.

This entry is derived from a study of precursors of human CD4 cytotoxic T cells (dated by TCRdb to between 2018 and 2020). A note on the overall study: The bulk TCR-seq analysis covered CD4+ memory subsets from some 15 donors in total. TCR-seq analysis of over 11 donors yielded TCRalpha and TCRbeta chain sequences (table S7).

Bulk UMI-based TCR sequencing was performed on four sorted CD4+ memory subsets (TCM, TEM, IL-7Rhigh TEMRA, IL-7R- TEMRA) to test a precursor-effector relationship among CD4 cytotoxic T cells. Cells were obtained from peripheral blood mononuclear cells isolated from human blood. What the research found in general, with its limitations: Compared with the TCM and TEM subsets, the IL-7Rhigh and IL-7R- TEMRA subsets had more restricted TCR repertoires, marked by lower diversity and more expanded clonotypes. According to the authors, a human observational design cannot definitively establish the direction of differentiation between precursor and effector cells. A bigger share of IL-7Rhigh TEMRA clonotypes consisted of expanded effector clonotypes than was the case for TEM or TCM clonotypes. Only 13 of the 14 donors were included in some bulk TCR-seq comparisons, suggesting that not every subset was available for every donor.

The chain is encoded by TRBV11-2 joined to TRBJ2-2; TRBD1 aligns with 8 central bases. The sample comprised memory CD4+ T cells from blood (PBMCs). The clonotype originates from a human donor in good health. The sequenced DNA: TGTGCCAGCAGCTTGATAACCAGGGGGCAAGGGGAGCTGTTTTTT. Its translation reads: CASSLITRGQGELFF.